The clone carrying this T cell receptor (beta chain) was found once. This sample was taken from a study of blood T cell repertoires in COVID-19. Overall study: The samples span acute and convalescent COVID-19 from the United States, Italy and Spain. PBMCs, B-cell-depleted T cells, or T cells provided the cDNA or gDNA that made up the material.

Enrollment of patients from Seattle took place during active infection, with longitudinal follow-up. Authors' analysis steps: Amplification of reference gene primers was used by the study to estimate nucleated cell counts. Profiled with immunoSEQ multiplex PCR; TCRdb holds only in-frame clones, not every one. The V and J calls and clone size come from that table; D and trimming were worked out from the DNA. The sample has about 160,000 clones, about four fifths seen once. Material: peripheral blood. The TCR sequence derives from a woman aged 55 to 70 with COVID-19, enrolled during active disease.

CDR3 DNA: TGTGCCAGCAGCCTCCACGGGACGAACACCGGGGAGCTGTTTTTT. It translates to CASSLHGTNTGELFF. V and J are TRBV7-3 and TRBJ2-2; perhaps TRBD2 as D (5 bases). Germline loops: CDR1 SGHTA, CDR2 FQGTGA. The V end lost 5 bases, the J end lost 0 bases, and 10 bases lay between the germline ends. The CDR3 has 15 amino acids.